A selection of T cell receptor beta chains follows, all from one sample in a study of blood T cell repertoires in COVID-19. Repertoires were generated with immunoSEQ multiplex PCR, while TCRdb's copy carries only in-frame clones and drops some. In the table there are approximately 190,000 clones, over 80% of which are singletons. Sequencing was carried out using PBMCs or T cells enriched from blood (not recorded which). Every receptor here comes from a woman aged 25-40 years who had been exposed to COVID-19. Both conserved end residues are part of each CDR3. D genes are given only for firm matches. Clone size, where shown, is once, few, many, or a class for clones that have expanded.

d_call j_call clone_size v_call cdr3_nt cdr3_aa
NA TRBJ1-6 NA TRBV4-1 TGCGCCAGCAGCCAACCGGGTTCACCCCTCCACTTT CASSQPGSPLHF
NA TRBJ1-4 NA TRBV4-1 TGCGCCAGCAGCCAAGAGCCCGCCAGGGTTTCAAATTTT CASSQEPARVSNF
NA TRBJ1-1 NA TRBV6-5 TGTGCCAGCAGGACGGGGGGAGGCACTGAAGCTTTCTTT CASRTGGGTEAFF
NA TRBJ2-1 NA TRBV7-9 TGTGCCAGCAGCTTACCGCTAAATGAGCAGTTCTTC CASSLPLNEQFF
NA TRBJ1-1 NA TRBV19 TGTGCCAGTAGCAGCGGGACGAACACTGAAGCTTTCTTT CASSSGTNTEAFF
NA TRBJ1-5 few TRBV28 TGTGCCAGCAATGGAGGGGGGGAGCCCCAGCATTTT CASNGGGEPQHF
TRBD2 TRBJ2-5 NA TRBV7-9 TGTGCCAGCAGCTTTAGCGGGAGAATGGAGACCCAGTACTTC CASSFSGRMETQYF
TRBD2 TRBJ2-1 NA TRBV30 TGTGCCTGGAGCCCTAGCGGGGTCAATGAGCAGTTCTTC CAWSPSGVNEQFF
NA TRBJ1-1 NA TRBV18 TGTGCCAGCTCAGCCGACAGATTAACTGAAGCTTTCTTT CASSADRLTEAFF
NA TRBJ2-5 NA TRBV10-1 TGCGCCAGCAGTGCGTTTCGAGCGGAAGAGACCCAGTACTTC CASSAFRAEETQYF
TRBD2 TRBJ2-7 NA TRBV18 TGTGCCAGCTCACCACGGGAGCGGGGGTACAACGAGCAGTACTTC CASSPRERGYNEQYF
NA TRBJ2-7 NA TRBV5-1 TGCGCCAGCAGGCTTGAACAGGGTTACGAGCAGTACTTC CASRLEQGYEQYF
NA TRBJ1-1 NA TRBV6-5 TGTGCCAGCAATAACGGGGGGTCATGGACTGAAGCTTTCTTT CASNNGGSWTEAFF
NA TRBJ1-1 NA TRBV4-1 TGCGCCAGCAGCCAAGGGCCACAAAACACTGAAGCTTTCTTT CASSQGPQNTEAFF
NA TRBJ2-7 NA TRBV4-1 TGCGCCAGCAGCCGACCTCAGGGGCTAGGCCACGAGCAGTACTTC CASSRPQGLGHEQYF
NA TRBJ2-3 NA TRBV6-4 TGTGCCAGCAGTGAGGACGGGGAAAGCACAGATACGCAGTATTTT CASSEDGESTDTQYF
NA TRBJ2-1 NA TRBV25-1 TGTGCCAGCAGTGAGGAACGGGGGACTCGCAATGAGCAGTTCTTC CASSEERGTRNEQFF
TRBD1 TRBJ1-3 NA TRBV6-5 TGTGCCAGTGCAGGGGGCACTTCGGACGGAAACACCATATATTTT CASAGGTSDGNTIYF
NA TRBJ1-2 once TRBV29-1 TGCAGCGTTGAAAGCGGGGCGAGTGGCTACACCTTC CSVESGASGYTF
NA TRBJ1-1 few TRBV4-1 TGCGCCAGCAGCCAAGTAGGAGTCCGAGTCCGCCAGGAAGCTTTCTTT CASSQVGVRVRQEAFF
TRBD2 TRBJ2-5 NA TRBV7-2 TGTGCCAGCAGCTACGGTGGGGGGGGAGAGACCCAGTACTTC CASSYGGGGETQYF
NA TRBJ1-6 NA TRBV29-1 TGCAGCGTTGAAGTAGGGGGAAATTCACCCCTCCACTTT CSVEVGGNSPLHF
NA TRBJ1-1 NA TRBV19 TGTGCCAGTAGTATAGCGGGGGGGGTGAACACTGAAGCTTTCTTT CASSIAGGVNTEAFF
TRBD1 TRBJ1-5 NA TRBV28 TGTGCCAGCAGTTTTGACAGGGGGTTAGAGCCCCAGCATTTT CASSFDRGLEPQHF
NA TRBJ2-3 NA TRBV24-1 TGTGCCACCAGTGATACCCGGCAGACTAGCACAGATACGCAGTATTTT CATSDTRQTSTDTQYF
NA TRBJ1-5 once TRBV9 TGTGCCAGCAGCGTAGGTGGGGCCCTCAATCAGCCCCAGCATTTT CASSVGGALNQPQHF
NA TRBJ1-1 NA TRBV11-2 TGTGCCAGCAGCCGCGCGGGGGGTTCTGAAGCTTTCTTT CASSRAGGSEAFF
TRBD1 TRBJ1-1 NA TRBV12-3/TRBV12-4 TGTGCCAGCAGCCCCAGGGGGACTGAAGCTTTCTTT CASSPRGTEAFF
NA TRBJ2-7 NA TRBV3-1/TRBV3-2 TGTGCCAGCAGCCACCTGGGGGGCGAGCAGTACTTC CASSHLGGEQYF
TRBD1 TRBJ2-3 NA TRBV6-2/TRBV6-3 TGTGCCAGCAGTTTCCCCGGGACAGGGTTGACAGATACGCAGTATTTT CASSFPGTGLTDTQYF
TRBD1 TRBJ1-2 NA TRBV29-1 TGCAGCGTTTGGGGACAGGAATATGGCTACACCTTC CSVWGQEYGYTF
NA TRBJ1-1 NA TRBV18 TGTGCCAGCTCACCAACCCAGGGGAACACTGAAGCTTTCTTT CASSPTQGNTEAFF
TRBD2 TRBJ2-3 NA TRBV13 TGTGCCAGCAGCTTAGAGGGGAGGGTCACAGATACGCAGTATTTT CASSLEGRVTDTQYF
TRBD1 TRBJ2-7 NA TRBV11-2 TGTGCCAGCAGCTTAGTTCTAGGGGGCAAGTACGAGCAGTACTTC CASSLVLGGKYEQYF
TRBD1 TRBJ2-5 NA TRBV29-1 TGCAGCGTTGAAGGGGGACAGGGGGCGGGTGAGACCCAGTACTTC CSVEGGQGAGETQYF
TRBD1 TRBJ2-1 NA TRBV5-1 TGCGCCAGCAGCCAGGGGACAGGGGAACTTAATGAGCAGTTCTTC CASSQGTGELNEQFF
NA TRBJ1-6 NA TRBV21-1 TGTGCCAGCAGCAAAGACGAAAAAGGACGGATTTTATCTGGGAGCTCCTATAATTCACCCCTCCACTTT CASSKDEKGRILSGSSYNSPLHF
TRBD2 TRBJ2-5 once TRBV20-1 TGCAGTGCTAGTAGGGGGACTAGCGGGTTTAAGACCCAGTACTTC CSASRGTSGFKTQYF
NA TRBJ2-3 NA TRBV9 TGTGCCAGCAGCGTAGGGACTCCAGATACGCAGTATTTT CASSVGTPDTQYF
TRBD1 TRBJ2-1 NA TRBV28 TGTGCCAGCAGTTTACAACAGGGGAATGAGCAGTTCTTC CASSLQQGNEQFF
NA TRBJ2-7 NA TRBV18 TGTGCCAGCTCACCCCCAGGCGAAAAGCAGTACTTC CASSPPGEKQYF
NA TRBJ1-6 NA TRBV5-6 TGTGCCAGCAGCCCGGGAAGGGGGAGTTCACCCCTCCACTTT CASSPGRGSSPLHF
NA TRBJ1-4 NA TRBV6-5 TGTGCCAGCAGTCCAGGGGCAACTAATGAAAAACTGTTTTTT CASSPGATNEKLFF
TRBD2 TRBJ2-3 NA TRBV19 TGTGCCAGTAGTATAAGGTCAGCGGGGGGGCCCAAAGATACGCAGTATTTT CASSIRSAGGPKDTQYF
TRBD1 TRBJ2-7 NA TRBV20-1 TGCAGTGCTCCCAGACAGGGGGCGATCTACTTC CSAPRQGAIYF
TRBD2 TRBJ2-5 NA TRBV7-8 TGTGCCAGCAGCTTCACTAGCGGGGCCTTGGGGGAGACCCAGTACTTC CASSFTSGALGETQYF
TRBD2 TRBJ2-4 NA TRBV13 TGTGCCAGCAGCTCCATAGCGGGGGGCAATACTCCAATAGCCAAAAACATTCAGTACTTC CASSSIAGGNTPIAKNIQYF
NA TRBJ1-5 few TRBV28 TGTGCCAGCAGTTTTGGTCAGGGCGGTCAGCCCCAGCATTTT CASSFGQGGQPQHF
TRBD2 TRBJ2-7 once TRBV7-8 TGTGCCAGCAGCTCCCGGGGGCTCGGCAGCGGGGGAAAGGACGAGCAGTACTTC CASSSRGLGSGGKDEQYF
NA TRBJ2-7 NA TRBV19 TGTGCCAGTAGTATAAGTCCCCGGGACATCTACGAGCAGTACTTC CASSISPRDIYEQYF
NA TRBJ1-2 few TRBV7-9 TGTGCCAGCAGCATGACTCGGCTCCTCGGTGGCTACACCTTC CASSMTRLLGGYTF
NA TRBJ1-1 NA TRBV30 TGTGCCTGGAGTAAAAGCAGGGAAGCTTTCTTT CAWSKSREAFF
TRBD2 TRBJ2-7 NA TRBV4-1 TGCGCCAGCAGCCTTAAAGCGGGGCTCCTCGACGAGCAGTACTTC CASSLKAGLLDEQYF
NA TRBJ2-7 NA TRBV6-5 TGTGCCAGCAGCCACGAGGGATACGAGCAGTACTTC CASSHEGYEQYF
TRBD2 TRBJ2-1 NA TRBV6-5 TGTGCCAGCAGCCCCGGCCGGGGGGGCAGGTATGAGCAGTTCTTC CASSPGRGGRYEQFF
NA TRBJ1-2 NA TRBV9 TGTGCCAGCAGCACGCTATCAGGGGTCTCAAGCTATGGCTACACCTTC CASSTLSGVSSYGYTF
NA TRBJ1-1 NA TRBV7-2 TGTGCCAGCAGGCCCCCGGGGGGGGTGCCTGAAGCTTTCTTT CASRPPGGVPEAFF
TRBD2 TRBJ2-3 NA TRBV15 TGTGCCACCAGCAAGGGACTAGTGGGGTCCGATACGCAGTATTTT CATSKGLVGSDTQYF
TRBD1 TRBJ1-2 NA TRBV7-9 TGTGCCAGCAGCTTGACAGGGGGCGCGGGTGGCTACACCTTC CASSLTGGAGGYTF